Listed below are T cell receptor beta chains from one sample, sequenced in a study of CD8 T cells in Susac syndrome. In TCRdb, the immunoSEQ multiplex PCR reads were re-called with MiXCR into one record per CDR3 protein. The repertoire holds 65,000 to 85,000 distinct CDR3 sequences, with about 94% as singletons. Sequencing was performed on CD8+ T cells from PBMCs. The receptors come from a human donor with Susac syndrome. The CDR3 runs from the conserved cysteine through the conserved F or W. Each record gives: D gene, J gene, V gene, clone size, CDR3 DNA, CDR3 protein. A D gene is named only where the DNA matches it firmly. Not all rows give a size; the values are once, few, many and, for expanded clones, a class.

d_gene: TRBD2; j_gene: TRBJ2-7; v_gene: TRBV6-2/TRBV6-3; abundance: .; CDR3nt: TGTGCCAGCATGCAAGCCAGGACTAGCGATTCCTACGAGCAGTACTTC; CDR3aa: CASMQARTSDSYEQYF
d_gene: TRBD2; j_gene: TRBJ2-1; v_gene: TRBV7-3; abundance: .; CDR3nt: TGTGCCAGCAGCTCCAAGCGGGGACGCAATGAGCAGTTCTTC; CDR3aa: CASSSKRGRNEQFF
d_gene: .; j_gene: TRBJ2-1; v_gene: TRBV28; abundance: .; CDR3nt: TGTGCCAGCAGACCATCGAATGGGGGGACAGTGGGCAATGAGCAGTTCTTC; CDR3aa: CASRPSNGGTVGNEQFF
d_gene: .; j_gene: TRBJ2-3; v_gene: TRBV27; abundance: .; CDR3nt: TGTGCCAGCAGTTTATCCTTTCGTTCGGGGACAGATACGCAGTATTTT; CDR3aa: CASSLSFRSGTDTQYF
d_gene: .; j_gene: TRBJ2-1; v_gene: TRBV19; abundance: .; CDR3nt: .; CDR3aa: CASSSGLAPNEQFF
d_gene: .; j_gene: TRBJ2-7; v_gene: TRBV5-6; abundance: .; CDR3nt: TGTGCCAGCAGCTTTTTAGGACTCCGGGATCATCACCACGAGCAGTACTTC; CDR3aa: CASSFLGLRDHHHEQYF
d_gene: .; j_gene: TRBJ2-1; v_gene: TRBV28; abundance: .; CDR3nt: TGTGCCAGCAGCCCTGGCTACCATGAGCAGTTCTTC; CDR3aa: CASSPGYHEQFF
d_gene: TRBD1; j_gene: TRBJ2-1; v_gene: TRBV19; abundance: .; CDR3nt: TGTGCCAGTAGTATGGGCAGGGGGATTTCCTACAATGAGCAGTTCTTC; CDR3aa: CASSMGRGISYNEQFF
d_gene: .; j_gene: TRBJ2-6; v_gene: TRBV18; abundance: .; CDR3nt: TGTGCCAGCTCGTCTACGTCTGGGGCCAACGTCCTGACTTTC; CDR3aa: CASSSTSGANVLTF
d_gene: TRBD1; j_gene: TRBJ1-5; v_gene: TRBV6-5; abundance: .; CDR3nt: TGTGCCAGCAGCTCGCGGCAGGGGGGCGATCAGCCCCAGCATTTT; CDR3aa: CASSSRQGGDQPQHF
d_gene: .; j_gene: TRBJ2-1; v_gene: TRBV7-6; abundance: .; CDR3nt: TGTGCCAGCAGCTTAAGCGGCCCTCTTAATGAGCAGTTCTTC; CDR3aa: CASSLSGPLNEQFF
d_gene: .; j_gene: TRBJ1-1; v_gene: TRBV7-9; abundance: .; CDR3nt: TGTGCCAGCAACCTACACGAAGCTTTCTTT; CDR3aa: CASNLHEAFF
d_gene: .; j_gene: TRBJ2-2; v_gene: TRBV28; abundance: once; CDR3nt: TGTGCCAGCACGGGCGGAAACACCGGGGAGCTGTTTTTT; CDR3aa: CASTGGNTGELFF
d_gene: TRBD1; j_gene: TRBJ2-7; v_gene: TRBV7-8; abundance: .; CDR3nt: TGTGCCAGCAGCGCACCTCGACAGGGGCACCTTTCCTACGAGCAGTACTTC; CDR3aa: CASSAPRQGHLSYEQYF
d_gene: .; j_gene: TRBJ2-1; v_gene: TRBV7-9; abundance: once; CDR3nt: TGTGCCAGCAGCTCTCGGGTCAATGAGCAGTTCTTC; CDR3aa: CASSSRVNEQFF
d_gene: TRBD2; j_gene: TRBJ2-7; v_gene: TRBV20-1; abundance: .; CDR3nt: TGCAGTGCTAGAGTAGCTAGCGGGGCCTACGAGCAGTACTTC; CDR3aa: CSARVASGAYEQYF
d_gene: TRBD1; j_gene: TRBJ1-5; v_gene: TRBV6-1; abundance: .; CDR3nt: TGTGCCAGCAGGCCCGCTAGGGGGCGGTCGGGCAATCAGCCCCAGCATTTT; CDR3aa: CASRPARGRSGNQPQHF
d_gene: TRBD2; j_gene: TRBJ2-1; v_gene: TRBV24-1; abundance: .; CDR3nt: TGTGCCACCTATTCCATGACTAGCGGGGTACCAGCTAACTCGAGCTCCTACAATGAGCAGTTCTTC; CDR3aa: CATYSMTSGVPANSSSYNEQFF
d_gene: TRBD1; j_gene: TRBJ2-7; v_gene: TRBV20-1; abundance: .; CDR3nt: TGCAGTGCCCGCCACGGGACAGGGCTCAACGAGCAGTACTTC; CDR3aa: CSARHGTGLNEQYF
d_gene: .; j_gene: TRBJ1-2; v_gene: TRBV3-1; abundance: .; CDR3nt: TGTGCCAGCAGCCAGAGGGAAGAGGGCTACACCTTC; CDR3aa: CASSQREEGYTF
d_gene: .; j_gene: TRBJ1-5; v_gene: TRBV12-3/TRBV12-4; abundance: .; CDR3nt: TGTGCCAGCAGTTCAATAGACAGGATCAATCAGCCCCAGCATTTT; CDR3aa: CASSSIDRINQPQHF
d_gene: TRBD2; j_gene: TRBJ2-7; v_gene: TRBV7-9; abundance: .; CDR3nt: TGTGCCAGCAGCGATACCGGGACTAGCGGGACAAACCTTAGGGAGCAGTACTTC; CDR3aa: CASSDTGTSGTNLREQYF
d_gene: .; j_gene: TRBJ1-6; v_gene: TRBV20-1; abundance: .; CDR3nt: TGCAGTGCCCCCGGGACACCGGATAATTCACCCCTCCACTTT; CDR3aa: CSAPGTPDNSPLHF
d_gene: .; j_gene: TRBJ1-1; v_gene: TRBV19; abundance: .; CDR3nt: TGTGCCAGTAGTATACTTGTCAACACTGAAGCTTTCTTT; CDR3aa: CASSILVNTEAFF
d_gene: .; j_gene: TRBJ1-4; v_gene: TRBV21-1; abundance: .; CDR3nt: TGTGCCACCCCTCGTGGGACGGGACAATTTAAAGGAAGAACTAATGAAAAACTGTTTTTT; CDR3aa: CATPRGTGQFKGRTNEKLFF
d_gene: .; j_gene: TRBJ1-6; v_gene: TRBV6-6; abundance: .; CDR3nt: TGTGCCAGCAGTACCCCGCAGACAGGAGTACGTTCACCCCTCCACTTT; CDR3aa: CASSTPQTGVRSPLHF